A selection of T cell receptor beta chains follows, all from one sample in a study of blood T cell repertoires in COVID-19. Generated by immunoSEQ multiplex PCR, the TCRdb table keeps only in-frame clones and is missing some. Counted here are around 68,000 clones, 87% occurring once; the ten biggest clones make up more than 5.5%. The specimen was peripheral blood. The receptors shown here come from a woman aged 45-65 years with acute or convalescent COVID-19. The CDR3 runs from the conserved cysteine through the conserved F or W. Fields, in order: V gene, J gene, D gene, clone size, CDR3 DNA, CDR3 protein. A D gene is named only where the DNA matches it firmly. Size is stated for part of the rows, as once, few or many counts, or as a class when the clone is expanded.

v_gene: TRBV5-1
j_gene: TRBJ1-4
d_gene: .
abundance: .
CDR3nt: TGCGCCAGCCGCCCCCGGGTAGCAACTAATGAAAAACTGTTTTTT
CDR3aa: CASRPRVATNEKLFF

v_gene: TRBV4-3
j_gene: TRBJ2-7
d_gene: TRBD2
abundance: .
CDR3nt: TGCGCCAGCAGCCAAGATAGCCTAGCGGGAGGACGGGAGCAGTACTTC
CDR3aa: CASSQDSLAGGREQYF

v_gene: TRBV5-1
j_gene: TRBJ2-7
d_gene: TRBD1
abundance: .
CDR3nt: TGCGCCAGCAGCTTCGACAGGGACTACGAGCAGTACTTC
CDR3aa: CASSFDRDYEQYF

v_gene: TRBV3-1/TRBV3-2
j_gene: TRBJ2-3
d_gene: .
abundance: .
CDR3nt: TGTGCCAGCACCAACACAGATACGCAGTATTTT
CDR3aa: CASTNTDTQYF

v_gene: TRBV19
j_gene: TRBJ2-5
d_gene: .
abundance: .
CDR3nt: TGTGCCAGTAGTATAGGTGGGGGCTCGGCCCAGTACTTC
CDR3aa: CASSIGGGSAQYF

v_gene: TRBV24-1
j_gene: TRBJ2-1
d_gene: .
abundance: .
CDR3nt: TGTGCCACCAGTGACCGACAGGTTAGCTCCTACAATGAGCAGTTCTTC
CDR3aa: CATSDRQVSSYNEQFF

v_gene: TRBV7-8
j_gene: TRBJ1-5
d_gene: .
abundance: .
CDR3nt: TGTGCCAGCAGGTTGGGGAGTAGCAATCAGCCCCAGCATTTT
CDR3aa: CASRLGSSNQPQHF

v_gene: TRBV5-1
j_gene: TRBJ1-6
d_gene: .
abundance: .
CDR3nt: TGCGCCAGCAGTGCCGGGACTACCAGTTCACCCCTCCACTTT
CDR3aa: CASSAGTTSSPLHF

v_gene: TRBV28
j_gene: TRBJ1-6
d_gene: TRBD1
abundance: .
CDR3nt: TGTGCCAGCAGGGGGGGCGGACAGGTCTTTTTTTCACCCCTCCACTTT
CDR3aa: CASRGGGQVFFSPLHF

v_gene: TRBV6-5
j_gene: TRBJ2-7
d_gene: TRBD1
abundance: .
CDR3nt: TGTGCCAGCAATCCACAGGGGGCACCCTACGAGCAGTACTTC
CDR3aa: CASNPQGAPYEQYF

v_gene: TRBV29-1
j_gene: TRBJ1-2
d_gene: TRBD1
abundance: .
CDR3nt: TGCAGCGTTGAGGGGATAACAGGGGAGGACTATGGCTACACCTTC
CDR3aa: CSVEGITGEDYGYTF

v_gene: TRBV18
j_gene: TRBJ1-1
d_gene: .
abundance: .
CDR3nt: TGTGCCAGCTCACCACTGATTCAGGGGAACACTGAAGCTTTCTTT
CDR3aa: CASSPLIQGNTEAFF

v_gene: TRBV2
j_gene: TRBJ1-1
d_gene: .
abundance: once
CDR3nt: TGTGCCAGCAGTTCTCAGGGGAACACTGAAGCTTTCTTT
CDR3aa: CASSSQGNTEAFF

v_gene: TRBV6-1
j_gene: TRBJ1-5
d_gene: .
abundance: .
CDR3nt: TGTGCCAGCAGTGACCCCGGACAAAATCAGCCCCAGCATTTT
CDR3aa: CASSDPGQNQPQHF

v_gene: TRBV6-5
j_gene: TRBJ2-2
d_gene: .
abundance: .
CDR3nt: TGTGCCAGCAGGTCCAGGGGTTCCCCCGGGGAGCTGTTTTTT
CDR3aa: CASRSRGSPGELFF

v_gene: TRBV5-8
j_gene: TRBJ1-2
d_gene: .
abundance: .
CDR3nt: TGTGCCAGCAGCTTTCGTTCGGCCACTATTGGCTACACCTTC
CDR3aa: CASSFRSATIGYTF

v_gene: TRBV15
j_gene: TRBJ2-2
d_gene: .
abundance: .
CDR3nt: TGTGCCACCAGCAGAGGCCTGGGCCTAGAGGGCGGGGAGCTGTTTTTT
CDR3aa: CATSRGLGLEGGELFF

v_gene: TRBV5-1
j_gene: TRBJ1-1
d_gene: .
abundance: .
CDR3nt: TGCGCCAGCAGCCCGGGGCGGGGGGTATCGACTGAAGCTTTCTTT
CDR3aa: CASSPGRGVSTEAFF

v_gene: TRBV12-3/TRBV12-4
j_gene: TRBJ2-1
d_gene: TRBD2
abundance: .
CDR3nt: TGTGCAAGCACAGCGGGGGCGTACAATGAGCAGTTCTTC
CDR3aa: CASTAGAYNEQFF

v_gene: TRBV5-1
j_gene: TRBJ1-1
d_gene: TRBD1
abundance: .
CDR3nt: TGCGCCAGCAGCTTCCAGGACAGGGGAAGTTCTGAAGCTTTCTTT
CDR3aa: CASSFQDRGSSEAFF

v_gene: TRBV27
j_gene: TRBJ2-7
d_gene: .
abundance: once
CDR3nt: TGTGCCAGCAGTTTGCTGAGACCGGAGAACGAGCAGTACTTC
CDR3aa: CASSLLRPENEQYF

v_gene: TRBV5-4
j_gene: TRBJ2-7
d_gene: TRBD2
abundance: .
CDR3nt: TGTGCCAGCAGTTCGGGACTAGCGGGAGTCTACGAGCAGTACTTC
CDR3aa: CASSSGLAGVYEQYF

v_gene: TRBV6-5
j_gene: TRBJ1-1
d_gene: TRBD1
abundance: .
CDR3nt: TGTGCCAGCAGGACAGGGCGGGAAGCTTTCTTT
CDR3aa: CASRTGREAFF

v_gene: TRBV6-6
j_gene: TRBJ1-2
d_gene: TRBD1
abundance: .
CDR3nt: TGTGCCAGCAGTTACTCCCGACAGGGGAGGACCTATGGCTACACCTTC
CDR3aa: CASSYSRQGRTYGYTF

v_gene: TRBV14
j_gene: TRBJ1-3
d_gene: TRBD1
abundance: .
CDR3nt: TGTGCCAGAGGACAGGGCCAGGACACCATATATTTT
CDR3aa: CARGQGQDTIYF

v_gene: TRBV11-2
j_gene: TRBJ2-4
d_gene: .
abundance: .
CDR3nt: TGTGCCAGCAGCGCGACCCCAGGGGAAAACATTCAGTACTTC
CDR3aa: CASSATPGENIQYF

v_gene: TRBV28
j_gene: TRBJ2-3
d_gene: .
abundance: .
CDR3nt: TGTGCCAGCAGTTTGGGAGGCACGAGCACAGATACGCAGTATTTT
CDR3aa: CASSLGGTSTDTQYF

v_gene: TRBV4-1
j_gene: TRBJ2-3
d_gene: TRBD2
abundance: .
CDR3nt: TGCGCCAGCAGCCAAGATGTTGGCGGGGGTTCAGATACGCAGTATTTT
CDR3aa: CASSQDVGGGSDTQYF

v_gene: TRBV6-5
j_gene: TRBJ2-5
d_gene: .
abundance: .
CDR3nt: TGTGCCAGCAGTTTATTGTTTGGGAGGCAAGAGACCCAGTACTTC
CDR3aa: CASSLLFGRQETQYF

v_gene: TRBV4-1
j_gene: TRBJ2-1
d_gene: TRBD2
abundance: .
CDR3nt: TGCGCCAGCAGCCAAGGACCCCGGTCGCCTAGCGGGGGACGCCACGGTGAGCAGTTCTTC
CDR3aa: CASSQGPRSPSGGRHGEQFF

v_gene: TRBV9
j_gene: TRBJ1-5
d_gene: .
abundance: few
CDR3nt: TGTGCCAGCAGTTCAGGGCAATATAGCAATCAGCCCCAGCATTTT
CDR3aa: CASSSGQYSNQPQHF

v_gene: TRBV2
j_gene: TRBJ1-1
d_gene: .
abundance: once
CDR3nt: TGTGCCAGCAGTGACAGGGGCACTGAAGCTTTCTTT
CDR3aa: CASSDRGTEAFF

v_gene: TRBV4-2
j_gene: TRBJ1-4
d_gene: .
abundance: .
CDR3nt: TGTGCCAGCAGCCAATACCTAGCGGATGAAAAACTGTTTTTT
CDR3aa: CASSQYLADEKLFF

v_gene: TRBV2
j_gene: TRBJ2-5
d_gene: .
abundance: .
CDR3nt: TGTGCCAGCAGTGTGAAAAGGGGGGGGGAGACCCAGTACTTC
CDR3aa: CASSVKRGGETQYF

v_gene: TRBV29-1
j_gene: TRBJ2-1
d_gene: TRBD2
abundance: .
CDR3nt: TGCAGCGTTAGCGGGAGCTCCTACAATGAGCAGTTCTTC
CDR3aa: CSVSGSSYNEQFF

v_gene: TRBV19
j_gene: TRBJ2-7
d_gene: TRBD2
abundance: .
CDR3nt: TGTGCCAGTAAAAAATCTAGCGGGGGAAACAGTGAGTGGTACTTC
CDR3aa: CASKKSSGGNSEWYF

v_gene: TRBV2
j_gene: TRBJ1-2
d_gene: TRBD1
abundance: .
CDR3nt: TGTGCCAGCAGCGACCCGGGACAGGGGGCGGATGGCTACACCTTC
CDR3aa: CASSDPGQGADGYTF

v_gene: TRBV7-3
j_gene: TRBJ1-5
d_gene: TRBD1
abundance: .
CDR3nt: TGTGCCAGCAGCCAGACAGGGTCTCAGCCCCAGCATTTT
CDR3aa: CASSQTGSQPQHF